This T cell receptor (beta chain) emerged from a study of blood T cell repertoires in COVID-19. Study overall: Samples of COVID-19 (acute and convalescent) were obtained from the United States, Italy and Spain.

Produced via immunoSEQ multiplex PCR; TCRdb's table is partial and in-frame only. The profile covers under 140,000 clones, with roughly four fifths appearing a single time and approximately 15% taken by the ten largest. Trimming cost V 6 bases and J 1 base, with 12 bases left between them. In germline, CDR1 is LGHNA, CDR2 YSLEER. This CDR3 has 14 amino acids. Sample: peripheral blood. V gene TRBV4-3 combines with J gene TRBJ1-1, with a tentative D call TRBD1 (5 bases). The receptor was derived from a woman between 55 and 75 years old with acute or convalescent COVID-19. The CDR3 loop is CASRAGLSNTEAFF. The CDR3 nucleotides read TGCGCCAGCAGAGCAGGGTTATCGAACACTGAAGCTTTCTTT.